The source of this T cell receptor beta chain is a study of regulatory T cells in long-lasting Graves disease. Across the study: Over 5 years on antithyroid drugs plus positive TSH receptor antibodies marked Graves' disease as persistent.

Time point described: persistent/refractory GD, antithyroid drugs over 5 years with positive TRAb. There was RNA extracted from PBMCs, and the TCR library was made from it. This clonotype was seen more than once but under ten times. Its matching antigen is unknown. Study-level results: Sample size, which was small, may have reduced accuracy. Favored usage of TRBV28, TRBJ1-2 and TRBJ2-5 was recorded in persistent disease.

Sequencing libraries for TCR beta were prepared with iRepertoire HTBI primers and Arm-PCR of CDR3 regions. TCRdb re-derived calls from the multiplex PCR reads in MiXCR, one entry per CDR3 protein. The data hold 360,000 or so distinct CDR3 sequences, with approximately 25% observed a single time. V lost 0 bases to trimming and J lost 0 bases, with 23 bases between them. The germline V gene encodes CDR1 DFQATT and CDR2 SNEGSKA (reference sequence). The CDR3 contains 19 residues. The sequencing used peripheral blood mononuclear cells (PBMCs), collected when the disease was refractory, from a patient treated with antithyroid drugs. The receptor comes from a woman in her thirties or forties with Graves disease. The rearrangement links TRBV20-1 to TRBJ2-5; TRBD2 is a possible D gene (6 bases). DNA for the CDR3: TGCAGTGCTAGAGACATGACGGTATTGTGGCGGGACTACCAAGAGACCCAGTACTTC. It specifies CSARDMTVLWRDYQETQYF.